These 29 T cell receptor beta chains share one sample of origin, sequenced in a study of T cell responses to AZD1222 COVID-19 vaccine. Some clones are missing from TCRdb's copy, which holds only in-frame ones; the method was immunoSEQ multiplex PCR. The sample lists 100,000 to 120,000 clones; just over 85% were seen once. The sequenced sample was peripheral blood, obtained on day 0 of AZD1222 vaccination. These receptors all stem from an adult in good health.

This chain connects TRBV18 to TRBJ2-3; the D gene is possibly TRBD2 (6 bases). Trimming stripped 6 bases from V and 2 bases from J, with 18 bases between. The germline V gene encodes CDR1 KGHSH and CDR2 LQKENI. The CDR3 length is 16 residues. In nucleotides, the CDR3 is TGTGCCAGCTCCCACCTTGGGGCGGGGTACACAGATACGCAGTATTTT. Translation gives CASSHLGAGYTDTQYF.

This clone showed up just once. This rearrangement joins TRBV27 to TRBJ1-6; D unclear. CDR1 and CDR2 from the germline V gene are MNHEY and SMNVEV (reference sequence). Trimming cost V 3 bases and J 13 bases, with 19 bases left between them. CDR3 length equals 15 residues. The CDR3 nucleotides are TGTGCCAGCAGTTTTAACGGTGGACTGGGGAATCCCCTCCACTTT. Amino acids: CASSFNGGLGNPLHF.

This clone was observed a few times. This chain joins TRBV29-1 and TRBJ2-1, with TRBD2 matching 9 bases. J lost 8 bases, V lost 1 base, and 3 bases had no gene match. Looked up from germline, CDR1 is SQVTM and CDR2 is ANQGSEA. The CDR3 is 13 amino acids. The CDR3 DNA sequence: TGCAGCGTTGAAGGGCGGGGGGGCGATGAGCAGTTCTTC. This encodes CSVEGRGGDEQFF.

The rearrangement uses TRBV19 and TRBJ1-5, with a weak D call TRBD1 (6 bases). Germline values: CDR1 LNHDA, CDR2 SQIVND (reference sequence). The CDR3 runs 17 residues. V gave up 6 bases and J gave up 5 bases, with 23 bases separating them. CDR3 coding DNA: TGTGCCAGTAGGGTACAGGGCCTGGGGGGTTGGGATCAGCCCCAGCATTTT. It codes for CASRVQGLGGWDQPQHF.

This chain links TRBV27 with TRBJ2-7; possible D gene TRBD2, 7 bases. Germline CDR1 is MNHEY and CDR2 is SMNVEV (reference sequence). The CDR3 has 15 residues. V lost 3 bases to trimming and J lost 0 bases, with 12 bases between them. DNA of the CDR3: TGTGCCAGCAGTTTCGGGGGGCAAAGCTCCTACGAGCAGTACTTC. It specifies CASSFGGQSSYEQYF.

The chain links TRBV6-4 to TRBJ1-1; tentatively, D is TRBD1 (5 bases). Germline V lookup: CDR1 MRHNA, CDR2 SNTAGT. V was pared by 4 bases and J by 1 base, with 22 bases between. This CDR3 comprises 18 residues. DNA of the CDR3: TGTGCCAGCAGTGCCTCCCCCGAGGGGTTTTGGGGGAACACTGAAGCTTTCTTT. Translated, it gives CASSASPEGFWGNTEAFF.

The chain has TRBV27 and TRBJ2-5; D tentatively fits TRBD1 or TRBD2 (5 bases each). V was pared by 0 bases and J by 1 base, with 15 bases between. Looked up from germline, CDR1 is MNHEY and CDR2 is SMNVEV (reference sequence). The CDR3 has 17 residues. The CDR3 DNA reads TGTGCCAGCAGTTTATCCTATCGGGACCGAGGCCAAGAGACCCAGTACTTC. Translation: CASSLSYRDRGQETQYF.

V and J are TRBV7-9 and TRBJ2-1; 7 bases agree with TRBD1. Losses at the gene ends were 5 bases for V and 7 bases for J; bases not matched to a gene: 11. CDR1 and CDR2 (germline): SEHNR, FQNEAQ (reference sequence). The CDR3 is 15 amino acids. CDR3 sequence: CASSPRGQIENEQFF. DNA for the CDR3: TGTGCCAGCAGCCCACGGGGACAGATAGAAAATGAGCAGTTCTTC.

The rearrangement joins TRBV6-2 or TRBV6-3 to TRBJ2-5; no clear D gene. The CDR3 runs to 11 residues. Trimming cost V 2 bases and J 5 bases, with 3 bases left between them. Germline-derived CDR1 and CDR2 are MNHEY and SVGEGT. DNA for the CDR3: TGTGCCAGCAGTTACACGGAGACCCAGTACTTC. Translated: CASSYTETQYF.

This chain uses TRBV27 with TRBJ2-7, with TRBD1 matching 8 bases. Per the germline V gene, CDR1 is MNHEY and CDR2 is SMNVEV (reference sequence). CDR3 size: 15 residues. Trimming cost V 7 bases and J 0 bases; bases outside gene matches: 8. The CDR3 sequence is CASIPSGQDSYEQYF. CDR3 nucleotides: TGTGCCAGCATTCCCTCGGGACAGGACTCCTACGAGCAGTACTTC.

The genes are TRBV28 and TRBJ2-2; a possible D gene is TRBD1 (6 bases). Germline-derived CDR1 and CDR2 are MDHEN and SYDVKM. With 4 bases removed from V and 1 base from J, the gap between germline ends came to 10 bases. The CDR3 is 15 residues long. The CDR3 sequence: CASSSGTKNTGELFF. The CDR3 region has the DNA TGTGCCAGCAGTTCCGGGACAAAGAACACCGGGGAGCTGTTTTTT.

This sequence joins TRBV5-8 and TRBJ1-2, with 8 bases aligning to TRBD1. Germline V gene lookup returns CDR1 SGHTS and CDR2 YDEGEE. V shed 4 bases and J 3 bases; nucleotides not matched to a gene: 8. The CDR3 length is 15 residues. CDR3 nucleotide sequence: TGTGCCAGCAGCCATCGACAGGGGCAATACTATGGCTACACCTTC. It is translated as CASSHRQGQYYGYTF.

The chain recombines TRBV6-2 or TRBV6-3 with TRBJ1-5; tentative D call: TRBD1 (5 bases). CDR3 length: 14 amino acids. Per the germline V gene, CDR1 is MNHEY and CDR2 is SVGEGT. Deletions cut 4 bases from V and 6 bases from J, with 13 bases between. CDR3 amino acids: CASSSTGLVQPQHF. CDR3 nucleotides: TGTGCCAGCAGTTCCACAGGTTTAGTTCAGCCCCAGCATTTT.

The rearrangement links TRBV6-2 or TRBV6-3 to TRBJ2-5, with a possible D match to TRBD1 (6 bases). The CDR3 consists of 13 residues. Germline V gene sequence: CDR1 MNHEY, CDR2 SVGEGT. The V and J ends lost 6 bases and 4 bases respectively, with 12 bases between them. The CDR3 here is CASSRGPSETQYF. In DNA, the CDR3 is TGTGCCAGCAGCAGGGGCCCGTCAGAGACCCAGTACTTC.

CDR3 loop: CATLGRGSGNTIYF. DNA of the CDR3: TGTGCCACCCTAGGGAGGGGCTCTGGAAACACCATATATTTT. The rearrangement joins TRBV6-5 to TRBJ1-3, with TRBD1 as a possible D gene (5 bases). This CDR3 contains 14 residues. The V and J ends lost 10 bases and 0 bases respectively, with 13 bases between them. The germline gives CDR1 MNHEY, CDR2 SVGAGI.

The chain carries TRBV11-3 and TRBJ2-4; D is unresolved. Trimming took off 0 bases at V and 7 bases at J, with 7 bases between the two ends. Germline V gene sequence: CDR1 SGHNT, CDR2 YENEEA. This CDR3 has 13 residues. This CDR3 is CASSLDYRNIQYF. Written as DNA, the CDR3 is TGTGCCAGCAGCTTAGATTACCGGAACATTCAGTACTTC.

The chain employs TRBV6-1 and TRBJ2-7; unclear D gene. This CDR3 is built from 11 residues. Trimming cost V 3 bases and J 6 bases, with 6 bases left between them. From germline, CDR1 is MNHNS and CDR2 SASEGT. CDR3 bases: TGTGCCAGCAGTGAGCTGGGCGAGCAGTACTTC. Translated: CASSELGEQYF.

The chain recombines TRBV19 with TRBJ2-6; D not certain. Germline assignment: CDR1 LNHDA and CDR2 SQIVND (reference sequence). V was trimmed by 6 bases and J by 1 base, leaving 10 bases between them. There are 15 residues in the CDR3. The CDR3 region has the DNA TGTGCCAGTAGGAAGGATCCTTCTGGGGCCAACGTCCTGACTTTC. Its translation: CASRKDPSGANVLTF.

The gene calls are TRBV2 and TRBJ1-1; D call uncertain. V gave up 6 bases and J gave up 3 bases, with 14 bases separating them. Per the germline V gene, CDR1 is SNHLY and CDR2 is FYNNEI. This CDR3 region has 14 residues. CDR3 protein: CASSEITVYTEAFF. CDR3 coding DNA: TGTGCCAGCAGCGAAATCACGGTCTACACTGAAGCTTTCTTT.

V and J are TRBV4-1 and TRBJ2-7; 7 bases fit TRBD1. Germline CDR1 reads MGHRA; CDR2 reads YSYEKL. Unmatched junction bases numbered 17, after V lost 2 bases and J lost 4 bases. The CDR3 has 18 residues. The CDR3 spells CASSQFPDGQALSYEQYF. The CDR3 bases are TGCGCCAGCAGCCAATTCCCCGACGGACAGGCCCTATCGTACGAGCAGTACTTC.

CDR3 residues: CASSQDLIMGLAEQETQYF. In nucleotides, the CDR3 is TGCGCCAGCAGCCAAGATCTGATCATGGGACTAGCGGAACAAGAGACCCAGTACTTC. The chain links TRBV4-3 to TRBJ2-5, with 11 bases fitting TRBD2. The length of the CDR3 is 19 residues. Looked up from germline, CDR1 is LGHNA and CDR2 is YSLEER. The V gene end was trimmed by 0 bases and the J gene end by 2 bases; junction bases not matched to a gene: 11.

This clone was counted once. This chain uses TRBV11-2 with TRBJ2-5; 8 bases are shared with TRBD1. This CDR3 contains 15 residues. The V segment lost 5 bases and the J segment 4 bases; nucleotides outside the gene matches: 9. Looked up from germline, CDR1 is SGHAT and CDR2 is FQNNGV. Here the CDR3 DNA reads TGTGCCAGCAGCCGCGGGATTGGACAGGGAGAGACCCAGTACTTC. Protein sequence: CASSRGIGQGETQYF.

The V gene is TRBV6-5, the J gene TRBJ2-7; possibly TRBD1 for D (7 bases). The CDR3 spans 12 residues. The V end was cut by 8 bases, the J end by 8 bases, with 16 bases between. Germline values: CDR1 MNHEY, CDR2 SVGAGI. The CDR3 nucleotides read TGTGCCAGCCAGGGGGGAACTACGAAGCAGTACTTC. It yields the protein CASQGGTTKQYF.

This rearrangement joins TRBV7-2 to TRBJ2-4; 11 nucleotides match TRBD2. The junction had 3 bases not matched to a gene; V was cut back by 5 bases and J by 6 bases. Germline V CDR1 and CDR2: SGHTA, FQGNSA. The CDR3 totals 14 residues. The CDR3 is CASSIGTSGNIQYF. CDR3 DNA: TGTGCCAGCAGCATCGGGACTAGCGGAAACATTCAGTACTTC.

This clone was observed once. The gene calls are TRBV20-1 and TRBJ1-4; the D gene is possibly TRBD1 (5 bases). V was clipped by 6 bases and J by 15 bases, with 17 bases between them. CDR1 is DFQATT, CDR2 SNEGSKA, per germline (reference sequence). The CDR3 is 11 residues long. CDR3 DNA: TGCAGTGCCAACACGGGACGCATAATGTTTTTT. This encodes CSANTGRIMFF.

The chain uses TRBV11-1 and TRBJ2-1, with 11 bases lining up with TRBD2. V lost 5 bases, J lost 9 bases, and 6 bases stayed unmatched. In germline, CDR1 is SGHAT, CDR2 FQDESV (reference sequence). This CDR3 is 14 amino acids long. CDR3 sequence: CASSPSGGTGEQFF. The CDR3, as DNA: TGTGCCAGCAGCCCTAGCGGGGGGACGGGTGAGCAGTTCTTC.

The chain carries TRBV10-3 and TRBJ2-5; either TRBD1 or TRBD2 may fit D (5 bases each). Trimming took 3 bases from V and 5 from J, leaving 16 bases between them. Germline values: CDR1 ENHRY, CDR2 SYGVKD. There are 15 residues in the CDR3. The CDR3 protein is CAISDPLKGEETQYF. Written as DNA, the CDR3 is TGTGCCATCAGTGACCCCCTCAAAGGGGAGGAGACCCAGTACTTC.

This chain connects TRBV5-4 to TRBJ2-3; D remains unclear. The CDR3 contains 11 residues. V was clipped by 2 bases and J by 3 bases, with 1 base between them. CDR1 SGHNT and CDR2 YYREEE come from the germline V gene (reference sequence). The CDR3 spells CASSFTDTQYF. The CDR3 DNA reads TGTGCCAGCAGCTTTACAGATACGCAGTATTTT. Variable domain in full (rest from reference TRBV5-4 and TRBJ2-3): ETGVTQSPTHLIKTRGQQVTLRCSSQSGHNTVSWYQQALGQGPQFIFQYYREEENGRGNFPPRFSGLQFPNYSSELNVNALELDDSALYLCASSFTDTQYFGPGTRLTVL.

The V gene is TRBV5-1, the J gene TRBJ1-1, with D possibly TRBD1 on 5 matching bases. The V end was cut by 4 bases, the J end by 3 bases, with 10 bases between. The CDR3 totals 13 residues. Germline V gene lookup returns CDR1 SGHRS and CDR2 YFSETQ. The CDR3 nucleotides read TGCGCCAGCAGCCCGTGGGGGGACACTGAAGCTTTCTTT. It codes for CASSPWGDTEAFF.